The 19 T cell receptor beta chains listed next were all sequenced from one sample in a study of blood T cell repertoires in COVID-19. The data were produced by immunoSEQ multiplex PCR, yet TCRdb's version contains in-frame clones alone and is incomplete. The sample has roughly 130,000 clones, about 83% seen once. The sample was peripheral blood. These receptors all stem from a man aged 45 to 65 with acute or convalescent COVID-19.

This clone has only one observation. CDR3 region: CASSLAGDGYTF. The CDR3 DNA reads TGCGCCAGCAGCTTGGCAGGGGATGGCTACACCTTC. This chain uses TRBV5-1 with TRBJ1-2; tentatively, D is TRBD1 (6 bases). The CDR3 loop spans 12 amino acids. CDR1 and CDR2 (germline): SGHRS, YFSETQ. V was trimmed by 0 bases and J by 6 bases, leaving 6 bases between them.

The rearrangement joins TRBV7-9 to TRBJ2-7, with D perhaps TRBD1 (6 bases). V lost 5 bases, J lost 0 bases, and 11 bases lay in between. Germline-derived CDR1 and CDR2 are SEHNR and FQNEAQ (reference sequence). The CDR3 has 14 amino acids. The CDR3 spells CASSQGQPSYEQYF. CDR3 DNA sequence: TGTGCCAGCAGCCAAGGACAGCCCTCCTACGAGCAGTACTTC.

The CDR3 region is CASSWGDTSGNTIYF. CDR3 in DNA: TGCGCCAGCAGCTGGGGAGACACCTCTGGAAACACCATATATTTT. The gene calls are TRBV5-1 and TRBJ1-3; D is unclear. V dropped 3 bases and J dropped 0 bases, with 10 bases sitting between them. From germline, CDR1 is SGHRS and CDR2 YFSETQ. The CDR3 is 15 residues long. Together with reference TRBV5-1 and TRBJ1-3, the CDR3 gives the full variable domain: KAGVTQTPRYLIKTRGQQVTLSCSPISGHRSVSWYQQTPGQGLQFLFEYFSETQRNKGNFPGRFSGRQFSNSRSEMNVSTLELGDSALYLCASSWGDTSGNTIYFGEGSWLTVV.

CDR3 amino acids: CASSETGTGGIYGYTF. The CDR3 region has the DNA TGTGCCAGCAGCGAAACCGGGACAGGGGGGATCTATGGCTACACCTTC. This chain connects TRBV5-6 to TRBJ1-2; 11 nucleotides align to TRBD1. The CDR3 covers 16 residues. Germline trimming cut 4 bases from V and 4 bases from J; bases unmatched to any gene: 9. CDR1 is SGHDT and CDR2 is YYEEEE in the germline V gene.

J is TRBJ1-2 and V is TRBV12-3 or TRBV12-4; D not resolved. The CDR3 has 13 amino acids. Trimming cost V 3 bases and J 2 bases, with 7 bases left between them. The CDR3 here is CASSLNQNYGYTF. CDR3 DNA: TGTGCCAGCAGTTTGAACCAGAACTATGGCTACACCTTC.

This clone was observed a few times. The gene calls are TRBV27 and TRBJ1-1; 7 nucleotides align to TRBD1. After removal of 3 bases from V and 8 bases from J, the junction contained 6 bases not matched to a gene. The CDR3 consists of 13 residues. Germline loops: CDR1 MNHEY, CDR2 SMNVEV (reference sequence). CDR3 coding DNA: TGTGCCAGCAGTTTTCTGACAGGGACAGAAGCTTTCTTT. Amino acids: CASSFLTGTEAFF.

This chain connects TRBV7-8 to TRBJ1-6; D may be TRBD1 (5 bases). The V end lost 8 bases, the J end lost 6 bases, and 11 bases lay between the germline ends. Germline values: CDR1 SGHVS, CDR2 FQNEAQ. The CDR3 runs to 13 residues. CDR3 sequence (DNA): TGTGCCAGCTCACAGGCACCTAATTCACCCCTCCACTTT. Translation: CASSQAPNSPLHF.

Comments on this clone: Other DNA sequences in the same sample also yield this CDR3. V usage is TRBV2 and J usage is TRBJ1-2; D possibly corresponds to TRBD1 (6 bases). Trimming took off 4 bases at V and 4 bases at J, with 10 bases between the two ends. The CDR3 has 13 amino acids. The germline CDR1 and CDR2 sequences are SNHLY and FYNNEI. The CDR3 protein is CASSAQGFYGYTF. In nucleotides, the CDR3 is TGTGCCAGCAGTGCACAGGGCTTCTATGGCTACACCTTC.

This clone is a singleton in its sample. The rearrangement uses TRBV12-3 or TRBV12-4 and TRBJ1-2; D not certain. Trimming stripped 8 bases from V and 5 bases from J, with 15 bases between. The CDR3 spans 13 residues. In DNA form, the CDR3 reads TGTGCCAGCGGATCCCGGGAGTGGTATGGCTACACCTTC. Its protein product is CASGSREWYGYTF.

This clone showed up just a few times. The rearrangement joins TRBV13 to TRBJ2-3, with 7 bases identical to TRBD2. Trimming took 4 bases from V and 3 from J; bases not matched to a gene: 7. This CDR3 is built from 15 residues. The V gene's germline CDR1 is PRHDT and CDR2 FYEKMQ (reference sequence). The CDR3 DNA sequence: TGTGCCAGCAGCTCGGGGCTAGCGGCTACAGATACGCAGTATTTT. It specifies CASSSGLAATDTQYF. The variable domain in full, with the rest retrieved from reference TRBV13 and TRBJ2-3, is AAGVIQSPRHLIKEKRETATLKCYPIPRHDTVYWYQQGPGQDPQFLISFYEKMQSDKGSIPDRFSAQQFSDYHSELNMSSLELGDSALYFCASSSGLAATDTQYFGPGTRLTVL.

The V gene is TRBV7-9, the J gene TRBJ1-5, with no clear D. Trimming removed 1 base at V and 0 bases at J, with 13 bases between. Germline-derived CDR1 and CDR2 are SEHNR and FQNEAQ (reference sequence). The length of the CDR3 is 17 residues. The CDR3, as DNA: TGTGCCAGCAGCTTAGAGGTGGCAGGTCGTAGCAATCAGCCCCAGCATTTT. Translated: CASSLEVAGRSNQPQHF.

This chain joins TRBV6-1 and TRBJ2-7, with D possibly TRBD1 on 7 matching bases. Trimming removed 0 bases at V and 7 bases at J, with 22 bases between. The CDR3 spans 17 residues. Germline V lookup: CDR1 MNHNS, CDR2 SASEGT. DNA for the CDR3: TGTGCCAGCAGTGAAGCGATTCAGGCAGGGGGGAAGATGGAGCAGTACGTC. Encoded protein: CASSEAIQAGGKMEQYV.

The V gene is TRBV19, the J gene TRBJ1-2; TRBD1 matches at 9 bases. The CDR3 is made up of 17 amino acids. Unmatched junction bases numbered 16, after V lost 5 bases and J lost 6 bases. CDR1 and CDR2 from the germline V gene are LNHDA and SQIVND (reference sequence). CDR3 coding DNA: TGTGCCAGTAGTGAATCGGACAGGGGCGGGAATGCTGATGGCTACACCTTC. As protein: CASSESDRGGNADGYTF.

The chain combines TRBV7-9 with TRBJ1-4, with TRBD1 matching over 10 bases. The CDR3 length is 15 residues. The J segment lost 6 bases and the V segment lost 3 bases, leaving 4 bases of the junction unmatched. Germline CDR1 is SEHNR and CDR2 is FQNEAQ (reference sequence). The CDR3 nucleotides are TGTGCCAGCAGCTTTGACAGGGGGCGTTATGAAAAACTGTTTTTT. Translated, it gives CASSFDRGRYEKLFF.

This chain connects TRBV7-8 to TRBJ2-7; 7 positions match TRBD1. The CDR3 extends over 13 amino acids. V lost 3 bases, J lost 6 bases, and 5 bases stayed unmatched. Germline V CDR1 and CDR2: SGHVS, FQNEAQ. This CDR3 is CASSLSGGGEQYV. The CDR3 DNA follows: TGTGCCAGCAGCTTGTCAGGGGGTGGCGAGCAGTACGTC.

The chain couples TRBV3-1 (or the pseudogene TRBV3-2) to TRBJ1-4, with a weak D call TRBD1 (6 bases). The CDR3 sequence is 14 residues long. V was shortened by 2 bases and J by 8 bases, with 12 bases between the two germline ends. Germline V gene lookup returns CDR1 LGHDT and CDR2 YNNKEL (reference sequence). The CDR3 here is CASSQRTEGEKLFF. CDR3 nucleotide sequence: TGTGCCAGCAGCCAACGGACAGAAGGGGAAAAACTGTTTTTT.

This chain uses TRBV24-1 with TRBJ2-3; 7 bases map to TRBD1. V lost 4 bases to trimming and J lost 2 bases; unmatched junction nucleotides: 5. Germline V gives CDR1 KGHDR, CDR2 SFDVKD. This CDR3 region has 15 residues. DNA for the CDR3: TGTGCCACCAGTGACCCAGGACAGGTCACAGATACGCAGTATTTT. Encoded protein: CATSDPGQVTDTQYF.

J is TRBJ2-1 and V is TRBV15; 10 bases line up with TRBD2. Germline-derived CDR1 and CDR2 are LNHNV and YYDKDF (reference sequence). The V segment lost 3 bases and the J segment 4 bases; nucleotides outside the gene matches: 6. The length of the CDR3 is 16 residues. This chain's CDR3 is CATSSLAGAGYNEQFF. The CDR3 DNA sequence: TGTGCCACCAGCAGCCTAGCGGGGGCGGGGTACAATGAGCAGTTCTTC.

The chain employs TRBV4-1 and TRBJ1-4; 8 bases agree with TRBD1. The CDR3 is 14 amino acids. Per the germline V gene, CDR1 is MGHRA and CDR2 is YSYEKL. J was trimmed by 5 bases and V by 3 bases; bases with no gene match: 2. CDR3 nucleotide sequence: TGCGCCAGCAGCCAGACAGGGGTCAATGAAAAACTGTTTTTT. Translation: CASSQTGVNEKLFF.